The sequence of this TCR beta chain was determined in a study of CD4 T cells in relation to SARS-CoV-2 and coronaviruses. In regard to this clone: Antigen unknown.

Overall study findings and caveats: The cross-reactivity analysis covered only spike protein, not other viral proteins.

The CDR3 covers 15 residues. CDR1 LNHDA and CDR2 SQIVND come from the germline V gene (reference sequence). V was pared by 4 bases and J by 4 bases, with 5 bases of the junction left unmatched. CD4+ T cells from unexposed donors were obtained before the COVID-19 pandemic (2011-2018). The cells were cultured for about ten days before CD4+ T cells were isolated. Cells permitting, SARS-CoV-2 S/N and four cold-coronavirus spikes were tested on unexposed-donor CD4+ T cells. On days 3 and 7, cultures got half fresh IL-2 medium. The repertoire was sequenced with immunoSEQ multiplex PCR; TCRdb's copy has only in-frame clones and lacks some. The top ten hold approximately 28% of the sample, which has 25,000 or so clones, 76% seen once.

This receptor was obtained from a human donor in good health. Input material: CD4+ T cells from PBMCs, cultured in vitro. This rearrangement joins TRBV19 to TRBJ1-1, with 11 bases identical to TRBD1. CDR3 sequence reads: CASSTSDRGLTEAFF. The CDR3 DNA sequence: TGTGCCAGTAGTACCTCGGACAGGGGGCTCACTGAAGCTTTCTTT.